The clone carrying this T cell receptor (beta chain) was detected many times. What it binds is unknown. These data belong to a study of CD8 T cells in ankylosing spondylitis. TCR beta libraries were made by quantitative 5'-RACE with molecular barcodes. TCRdb redid the calling of the 5' RACE reads with MiXCR, one entry per CDR3 protein. The table lists around 320,000 distinct CDR3 sequences, less than 25% of them singletons. Study conclusions and caveats: About 8 highly homologous variants formed a TCR beta motif that appeared characteristic of ankylosing spondylitis blood.

The CDR3 consists of 12 residues. The germline gives CDR1 SQVTM, CDR2 ANQGSEA. Trimming removed 1 base from V and 12 bases from J, with 13 bases in between. The sample taken for sequencing was blood, either unsorted or a sorted T cell fraction (not recorded which). The source is a female donor with ankylosing spondylitis or in good health (not recorded which). The V call is TRBV29-1, the J call TRBJ2-1; maybe TRBD1 (6 bases). CDR3 sequence (DNA): TGCAGCGTTGAAGGTCAACAGGGCGTGCAGTTCTTC. Translation: CSVEGQQGVQFF.